These 18 T cell receptor beta chains were sequenced from one sample in a study of CD8 T cells in Susac syndrome. RNA in amounts of roughly 0.5 to 1 ug was reverse transcribed with random hexamers. TCRdb re-derived calls from the immunoSEQ multiplex PCR reads in MiXCR, one entry per CDR3 protein. The table shows some 150,000 distinct CDR3 sequences, with about 95% occurring only once. The sequenced sample was CD4+ T cells from PBMCs. These receptors were collected from a human donor with Susac syndrome.

J is TRBJ2-7 and V is TRBV5-4; the D is unclear. The germline V and J ends were trimmed by 2 bases and 2 bases, with 5 bases remaining between them. The CDR3 sequence is 12 residues long. Germline CDR1 and CDR2: SGHNT and YYREEE (reference sequence). CDR3 loop: CASSLYPYEQYF. The CDR3 DNA reads TGTGCCAGCAGCTTATACCCCTACGAGCAGTACTTC.

The J gene is TRBJ2-5, the V gene TRBV7-8, with D hard to call. This CDR3 region has 14 residues. V gave up 5 bases and J gave up 2 bases, with 12 bases separating them. Per germline, CDR1 SGHVS and CDR2 FQNEAQ. The CDR3 protein is CASSTPTRQETQYF. The CDR3 nucleotides read TGTGCCAGCAGCACGCCGACCCGGCAAGAGACCCAGTACTTC.

The rearrangement joins TRBV7-9 to TRBJ2-1; D call uncertain. Looked up from germline, CDR1 is SEHNR and CDR2 is FQNEAQ (reference sequence). The germline V and J ends were trimmed by 0 bases and 0 bases, with 6 bases remaining between them. The CDR3 totals 15 residues. Here the CDR3 DNA reads TGTGCCAGCAGCTTAGCAGCCAGCTCCTACAATGAGCAGTTCTTC. Protein sequence: CASSLAASSYNEQFF.

This clonotype was detected once. This chain joins TRBV7-3 and TRBJ2-7; D is possibly TRBD2 (5 bases). The germline V gene encodes CDR1 SGHTA and CDR2 FQGTGA. Deletions cut 2 bases from V and 4 bases from J, with 12 bases between. The CDR3 spans 14 residues. CDR3 protein: CASSLGGRGYEQYF. Written as DNA, the CDR3 is TGTGCCAGCAGCTTAGGCGGGCGTGGGTACGAGCAGTACTTC.

V usage is TRBV20-1 and J usage is TRBJ2-2; a possible D gene is TRBD2 (5 bases). The CDR3 covers 13 residues. Trimming pared 0 bases from V and 4 bases from J, leaving 6 bases between. Germline V gene data show CDR1 as DFQATT and CDR2 as SNEGSKA (reference sequence). The DNA of the CDR3 is TGCAGTGCTAGAGAGGGAGCCACCGGGGAGCTGTTTTTT. This encodes CSAREGATGELFF.

CDR3 DNA sequence: TGTGCCAGCAGCCAAGAGGGGTCCAAAAACATTCAGTACTTC. It yields the protein CASSQEGSKNIQYF. This chain joins TRBV4-2 and TRBJ2-4; unclear D gene. CDR3 length equals 14 residues. Per germline, CDR1 LGHNA and CDR2 YNFKEQ. V gave up 0 bases and J gave up 2 bases, with 5 bases separating them.

V gene TRBV20-1 combines with J gene TRBJ1-2; TRBD1 matches at 9 bases. The V gene end was trimmed by 0 bases and the J gene end by 4 bases; junction bases not matched to a gene: 9. In germline, CDR1 is DFQATT, CDR2 SNEGSKA (reference sequence). This CDR3 region has 16 residues. The CDR3 loop is CSARDATGGSAYGYTF. CDR3 in DNA: TGCAGTGCTAGAGATGCTACAGGGGGCTCCGCCTATGGCTACACCTTC.

The chain combines TRBV6-5 with TRBJ2-3, with 7 bases aligning to TRBD1. This CDR3 spans 15 amino acids. Germline trimming cut 5 bases from V and 0 bases from J; bases unmatched to any gene: 5. Looked up from germline, CDR1 is MNHEY and CDR2 is SVGAGI. CDR3 in amino acids: CASSTGTASTDTQYF. The CDR3 DNA follows: TGTGCCAGCAGTACGGGGACAGCCAGCACAGATACGCAGTATTTT.

This rearrangement joins TRBV5-1 to TRBJ2-6, with D hard to call. This CDR3 comprises 15 residues. V shed 4 bases and J shed 0 bases, with 8 bases lying between them. CDR1 is SGHRS, CDR2 YFSETQ, per germline. CDR3 residues: CASSIHTSGANVLTF. CDR3 nucleotide sequence: TGCGCCAGCAGCATTCACACCTCTGGGGCCAACGTCCTGACTTTC.

J is TRBJ1-1 and V is TRBV5-1; D gene ambiguous. The CDR3 runs 16 residues. The ends were cut back, 0 bases at V and 7 bases at J, with 19 bases in the middle. Germline V gives CDR1 SGHRS, CDR2 YFSETQ. Here the CDR3 DNA reads TGCGCCAGCAGCTTGGAGGTGATTCGGGAGAATAGTGAAGCTTTCTTT. This translates into CASSLEVIRENSEAFF.

The chain joins TRBV2 to TRBJ1-1; a possible D gene is TRBD1 (5 bases). The V end was cut by 0 bases, the J end by 10 bases, with 9 bases between. The CDR3 is 12 amino acids. Germline V gives CDR1 SNHLY, CDR2 FYNNEI. The CDR3 DNA is TGTGCCAGCAGTGAAGCTAGGGACTCAGCTTTCTTT. Amino acids: CASSEARDSAFF.

V usage is TRBV12-3 or TRBV12-4 and J usage is TRBJ2-5; D possibly corresponds to TRBD2 (6 bases). The V end lost 1 base, the J end lost 1 base, and 7 bases lay between the germline ends. This CDR3 comprises 14 residues. This CDR3 is CASSLVGGQETQYF. The CDR3 region has the DNA TGTGCCAGCAGTTTAGTGGGGGGCCAAGAGACCCAGTACTTC.

V gene TRBV20-1 combines with J gene TRBJ2-3; 8 bases align to TRBD1. CDR1 and CDR2 from the germline V gene are DFQATT and SNEGSKA (reference sequence). J gave up 0 bases and V 3 bases, and 5 bases lay outside the gene matches. This CDR3 is built from 15 residues. CDR3 in amino acids: CSASIRGPSTDTQYF. CDR3 sequence (DNA): TGCAGTGCTAGTATCAGGGGGCCTAGCACAGATACGCAGTATTTT.

V usage is TRBV20-1 and J usage is TRBJ1-5, with no clear D. V was trimmed by 5 bases and J by 2 bases, leaving 13 bases between them. The V gene's germline CDR1 is DFQATT and CDR2 SNEGSKA (reference sequence). CDR3 length equals 14 residues. This CDR3 reads CSAGSGGGNQPQHF. DNA for the CDR3: TGCAGTGCTGGTTCGGGTGGGGGCAATCAGCCCCAGCATTTT.

The chain couples TRBV5-4 to TRBJ2-1; TRBD1 or TRBD2 may be the D gene (6 bases each). CDR3 length: 16 residues. V shed 4 bases and J shed 0 bases, with 14 bases lying between them. CDR1 is SGHNT and CDR2 is YYREEE in the germline V gene (reference sequence). CDR3 region: CASSPKGGSSYNEQFF. CDR3 bases: TGTGCCAGCAGCCCGAAAGGGGGGTCCTCCTACAATGAGCAGTTCTTC.

This sequence joins TRBV5-4 and TRBJ2-1; either TRBD1 or TRBD2 may fit D (5 bases each). The DNA matches TRBJ2-7 better at its end, which makes the J call doubtful. The CDR3 is 13 amino acids. Germline V gene data show CDR1 as SGHNT and CDR2 as YYREEE (reference sequence). CDR3 protein: CASSLLGWGEQYF. The CDR3 nucleotides read TGTGCCAGCAGCTTGTTAGGTTGGGGGGAGCAGTACTTC.

This chain joins TRBV5-6 and TRBJ2-7; D may be TRBD1 (6 bases). Germline loops: CDR1 SGHDT, CDR2 YYEEEE. This CDR3 comprises 14 residues. The V and J ends lost 0 bases and 9 bases respectively, with 16 bases between them. CDR3 residues: CASSLDQGSAPQYF. CDR3 in DNA: TGTGCCAGCAGCTTGGACCAGGGGTCAGCGCCGCAGTACTTC.

The V gene is TRBV19, the J gene TRBJ1-1; D is possibly TRBD1 (6 bases). The germline V gene encodes CDR1 LNHDA and CDR2 SQIVND (reference sequence). Trimming left V 7 bases short and J 1 base short, with 13 bases between. The CDR3 sequence is 14 residues long. CDR3 region: CASTQQGWNTEAFF. The DNA of the CDR3 is TGTGCCAGTACCCAACAGGGATGGAACACTGAAGCTTTCTTT.